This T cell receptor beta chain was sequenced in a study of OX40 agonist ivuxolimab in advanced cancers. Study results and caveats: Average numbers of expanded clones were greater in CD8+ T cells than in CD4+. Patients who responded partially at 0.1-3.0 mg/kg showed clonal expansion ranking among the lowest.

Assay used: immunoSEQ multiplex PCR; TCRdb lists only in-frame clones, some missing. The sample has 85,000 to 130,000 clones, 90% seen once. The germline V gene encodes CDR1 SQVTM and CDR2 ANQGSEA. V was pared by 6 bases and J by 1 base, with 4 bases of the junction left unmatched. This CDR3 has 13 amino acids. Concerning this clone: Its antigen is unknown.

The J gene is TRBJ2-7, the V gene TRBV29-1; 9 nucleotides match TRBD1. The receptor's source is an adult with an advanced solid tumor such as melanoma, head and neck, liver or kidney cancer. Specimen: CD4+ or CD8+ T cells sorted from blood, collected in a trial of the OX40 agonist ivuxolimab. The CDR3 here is CSVPGQGSYEQYF. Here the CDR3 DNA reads TGCAGCGTCCCGGGACAGGGATCCTACGAGCAGTACTTC.